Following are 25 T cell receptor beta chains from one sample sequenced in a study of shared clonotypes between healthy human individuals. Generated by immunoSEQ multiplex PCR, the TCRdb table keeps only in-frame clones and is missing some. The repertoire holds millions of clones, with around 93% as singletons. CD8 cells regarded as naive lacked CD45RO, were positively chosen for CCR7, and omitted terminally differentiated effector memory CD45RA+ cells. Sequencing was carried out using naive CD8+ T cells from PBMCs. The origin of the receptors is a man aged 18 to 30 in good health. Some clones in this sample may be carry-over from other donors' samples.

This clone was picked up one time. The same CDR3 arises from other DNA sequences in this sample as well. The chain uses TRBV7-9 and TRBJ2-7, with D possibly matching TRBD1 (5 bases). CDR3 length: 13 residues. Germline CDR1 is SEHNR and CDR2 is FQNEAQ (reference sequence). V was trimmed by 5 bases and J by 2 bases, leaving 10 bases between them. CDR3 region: CASSPGHTYEQYF. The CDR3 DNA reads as TGTGCCAGCAGCCCAGGACATACCTACGAGCAGTACTTC.

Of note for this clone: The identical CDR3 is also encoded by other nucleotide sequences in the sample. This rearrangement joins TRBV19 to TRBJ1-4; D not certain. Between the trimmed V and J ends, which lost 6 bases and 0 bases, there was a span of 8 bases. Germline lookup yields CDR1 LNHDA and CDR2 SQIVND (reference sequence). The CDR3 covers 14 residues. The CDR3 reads CASSNRATNEKLFF. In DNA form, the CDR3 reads TGTGCCAGTAGCAACAGAGCAACTAATGAAAAACTGTTTTTT.

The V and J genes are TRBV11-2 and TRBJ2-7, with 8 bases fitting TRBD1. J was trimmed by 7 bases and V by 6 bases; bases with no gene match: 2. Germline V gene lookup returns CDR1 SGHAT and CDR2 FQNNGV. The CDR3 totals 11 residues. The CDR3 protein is CASRTGEEQYF. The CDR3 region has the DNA TGTGCCAGCAGGACAGGGGAAGAGCAGTACTTC. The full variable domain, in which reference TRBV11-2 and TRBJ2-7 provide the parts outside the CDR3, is EAGVAQSPRYKIIEKRQSVAFWCNPISGHATLYWYQQILGQGPKLLIQFQNNGVVDDSQLPKDRFSAERLKGVDSTLKIQPAKLEDSAVYLCASRTGEEQYFGPGTRLTVT.

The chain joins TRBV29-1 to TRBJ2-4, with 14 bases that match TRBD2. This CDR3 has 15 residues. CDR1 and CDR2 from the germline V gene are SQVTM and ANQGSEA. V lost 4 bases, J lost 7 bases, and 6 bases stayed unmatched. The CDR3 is CSVGGLAGVRNIQYF. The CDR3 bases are TGCAGCGTTGGGGGACTAGCGGGAGTCAGGAACATTCAGTACTTC.

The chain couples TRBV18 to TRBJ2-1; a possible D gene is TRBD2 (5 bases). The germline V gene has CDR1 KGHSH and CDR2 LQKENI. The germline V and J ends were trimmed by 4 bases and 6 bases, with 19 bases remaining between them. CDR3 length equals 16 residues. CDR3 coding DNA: TGTGCCAGCTCACGGATCTCAACCGAGGGTATCAATGAGCAGTTCTTC. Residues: CASSRISTEGINEQFF.

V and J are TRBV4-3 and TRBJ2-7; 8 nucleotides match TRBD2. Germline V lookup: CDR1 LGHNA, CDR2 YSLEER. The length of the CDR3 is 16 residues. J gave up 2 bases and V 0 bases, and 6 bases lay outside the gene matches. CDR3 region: CASSQDQGLDTYEQYF. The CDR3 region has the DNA TGCGCCAGCAGCCAAGATCAGGGACTAGATACCTACGAGCAGTACTTC.

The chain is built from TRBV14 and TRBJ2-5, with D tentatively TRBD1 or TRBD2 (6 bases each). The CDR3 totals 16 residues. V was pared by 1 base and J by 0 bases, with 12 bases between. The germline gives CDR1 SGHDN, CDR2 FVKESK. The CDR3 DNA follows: TGTGCCAGCAGCCAAGTAACAGGGAGGTACCAAGAGACCCAGTACTTC. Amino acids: CASSQVTGRYQETQYF.

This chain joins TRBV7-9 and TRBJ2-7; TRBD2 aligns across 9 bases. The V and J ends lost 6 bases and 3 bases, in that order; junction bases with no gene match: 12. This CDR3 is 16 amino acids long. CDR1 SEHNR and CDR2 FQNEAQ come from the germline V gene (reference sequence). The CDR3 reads CASSSLDASGDYEQYF. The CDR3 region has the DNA TGTGCCAGCAGTTCCCTAGATGCTAGCGGGGACTACGAGCAGTACTTC.

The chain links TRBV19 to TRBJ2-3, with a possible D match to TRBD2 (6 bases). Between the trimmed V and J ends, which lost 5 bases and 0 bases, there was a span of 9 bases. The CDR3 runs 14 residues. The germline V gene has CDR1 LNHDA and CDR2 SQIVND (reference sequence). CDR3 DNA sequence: TGTGCCAGTAGTCAGCGGGTCAGCACAGATACGCAGTATTTT. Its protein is CASSQRVSTDTQYF.

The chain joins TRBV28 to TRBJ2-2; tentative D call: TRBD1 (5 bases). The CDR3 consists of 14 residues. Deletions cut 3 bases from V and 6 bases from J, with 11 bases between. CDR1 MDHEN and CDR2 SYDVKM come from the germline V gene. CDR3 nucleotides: TGTGCCAGCAGTTTTCTGACAGCCCCCGGGGAGCTGTTTTTT. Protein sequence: CASSFLTAPGELFF.

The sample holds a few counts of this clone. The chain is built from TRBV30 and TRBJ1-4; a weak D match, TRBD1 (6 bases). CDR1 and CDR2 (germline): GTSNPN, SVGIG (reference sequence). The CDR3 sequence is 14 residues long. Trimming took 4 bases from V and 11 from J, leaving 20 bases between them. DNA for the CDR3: TGTGCCTGGAAAGTAGACGAGGAGGGGGGGAAACTGTTTTTT. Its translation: CAWKVDEEGGKLFF.

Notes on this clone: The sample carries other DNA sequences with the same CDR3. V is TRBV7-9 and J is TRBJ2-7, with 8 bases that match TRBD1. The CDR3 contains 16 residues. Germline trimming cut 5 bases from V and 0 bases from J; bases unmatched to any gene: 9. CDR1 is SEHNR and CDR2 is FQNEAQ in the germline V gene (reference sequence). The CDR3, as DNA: TGTGCCAGCAGCCCCCGACAGGGGTGGGACTCCTACGAGCAGTACTTC. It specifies CASSPRQGWDSYEQYF.

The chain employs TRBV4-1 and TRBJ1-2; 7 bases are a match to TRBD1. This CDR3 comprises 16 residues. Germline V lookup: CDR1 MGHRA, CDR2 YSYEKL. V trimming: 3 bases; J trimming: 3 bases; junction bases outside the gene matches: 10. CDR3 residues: CASSHGPDRTDYGYTF. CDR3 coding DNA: TGCGCCAGCAGCCACGGACCGGACAGGACAGACTATGGCTACACCTTC.

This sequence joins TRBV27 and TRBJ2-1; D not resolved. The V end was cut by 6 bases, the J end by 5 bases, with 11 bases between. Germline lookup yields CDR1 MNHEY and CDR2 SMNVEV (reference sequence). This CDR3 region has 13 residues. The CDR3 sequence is CASSRDRNNEQFF. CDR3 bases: TGTGCCAGCAGCCGTGATAGGAACAATGAGCAGTTCTTC.

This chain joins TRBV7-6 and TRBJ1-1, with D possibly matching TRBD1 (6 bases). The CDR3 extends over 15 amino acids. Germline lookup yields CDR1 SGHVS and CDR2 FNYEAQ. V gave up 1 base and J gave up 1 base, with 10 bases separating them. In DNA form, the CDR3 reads TGTGCCAGCAGCTTAGGAGGGGGGGGGAACACTGAAGCTTTCTTT. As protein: CASSLGGGGNTEAFF.

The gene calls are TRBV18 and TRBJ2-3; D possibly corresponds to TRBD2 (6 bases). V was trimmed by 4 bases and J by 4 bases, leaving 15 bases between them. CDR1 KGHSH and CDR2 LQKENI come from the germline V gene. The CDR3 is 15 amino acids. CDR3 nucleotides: TGTGCCAGCTCACTAGCGGACCTTAATGCAGATACGCAGTATTTT. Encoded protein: CASSLADLNADTQYF.

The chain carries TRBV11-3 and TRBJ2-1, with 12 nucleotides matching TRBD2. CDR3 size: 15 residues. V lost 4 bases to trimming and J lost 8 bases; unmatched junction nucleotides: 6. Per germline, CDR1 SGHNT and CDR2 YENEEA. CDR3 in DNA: TGTGCCAGCAGCTACGGGACTAGCGGGTTGGATGAGCAGTTCTTC. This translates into CASSYGTSGLDEQFF.

This CDR3 reads CASSVFGGMDPGNTIYF. As DNA, the CDR3 is TGTGCCAGCAGCGTATTTGGGGGAATGGACCCTGGAAACACCATATATTTT. The chain couples TRBV9 to TRBJ1-3; D possibly corresponds to TRBD1 (5 bases). CDR3 length equals 17 residues. V was clipped by 1 base and J by 2 bases, with 16 bases between them. Germline CDR1 is SGDLS and CDR2 is YYNGEE.

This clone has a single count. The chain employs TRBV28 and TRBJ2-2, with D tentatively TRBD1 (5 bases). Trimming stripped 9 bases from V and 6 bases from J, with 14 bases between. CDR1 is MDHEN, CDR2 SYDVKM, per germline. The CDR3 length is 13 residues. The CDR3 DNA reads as TGTGCCAGTTGCCCCTGGGGCCCCGGGGAGCTGTTTTTT. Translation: CASCPWGPGELFF.

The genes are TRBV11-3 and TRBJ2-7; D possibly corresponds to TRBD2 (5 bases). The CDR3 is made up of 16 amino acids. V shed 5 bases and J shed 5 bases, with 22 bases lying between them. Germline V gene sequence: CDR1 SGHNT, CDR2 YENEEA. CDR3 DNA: TGTGCCAGCAGCCACCCCCCGATGGGAAGCGGTAACGAGCAGTACTTC. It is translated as CASSHPPMGSGNEQYF.

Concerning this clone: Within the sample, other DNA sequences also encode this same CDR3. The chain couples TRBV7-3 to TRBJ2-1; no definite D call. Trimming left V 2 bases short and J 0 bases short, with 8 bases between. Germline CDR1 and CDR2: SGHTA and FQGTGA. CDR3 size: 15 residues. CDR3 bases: TGTGCCAGCAGCTTAGTCCCTGGCTCCTACAATGAGCAGTTCTTC. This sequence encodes CASSLVPGSYNEQFF.

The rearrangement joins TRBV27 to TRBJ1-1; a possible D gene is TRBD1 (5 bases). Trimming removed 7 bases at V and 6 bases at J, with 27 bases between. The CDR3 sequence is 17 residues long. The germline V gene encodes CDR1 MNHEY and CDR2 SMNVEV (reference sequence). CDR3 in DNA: TGTGCCAGCACCCTCCGAGGACCGGCACCTCAGGGCGCTGAAGCTTTCTTT. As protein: CASTLRGPAPQGAEAFF.

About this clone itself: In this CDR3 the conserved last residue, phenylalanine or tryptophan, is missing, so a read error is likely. For the CDR3, the DNA is TGTGCCAGCAGCTCACCCGCAGGGGGCAGCTACGAGCAGTACCTC. Its translation: CASSSPAGGSYEQYL. The chain links TRBV7-9 to TRBJ2-7, with 8 bases aligning to TRBD1. CDR3 size: 15 residues. J was trimmed by 3 bases and V by 4 bases; bases with no gene match: 8. Germline CDR1 and CDR2: SEHNR and FQNEAQ (reference sequence).

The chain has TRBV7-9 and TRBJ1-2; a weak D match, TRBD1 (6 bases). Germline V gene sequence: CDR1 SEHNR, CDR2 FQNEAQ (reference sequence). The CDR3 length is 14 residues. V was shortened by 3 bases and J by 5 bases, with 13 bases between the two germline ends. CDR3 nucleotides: TGTGCCAGCAGCTTCGGGCAGGGGACTTATGGCTACACCTTC. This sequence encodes CASSFGQGTYGYTF.

The CDR3 is CASTRGMDRNYGYTF. The CDR3 nucleotides read TGTGCCAGCACCAGGGGGATGGACAGGAACTATGGCTACACCTTC. The V gene is TRBV6-5, the J gene TRBJ1-2; TRBD1 matches 7 bases. V was pared by 7 bases and J by 2 bases, with 10 bases of the junction left unmatched. The germline gives CDR1 MNHEY, CDR2 SVGAGI. The CDR3 has 15 residues.